This T cell receptor beta chain comes out of a study of human T cells and chemical hapten exposure. In the study overall: Upper back patch tests used 0.01% DPC, scored after 6 days. Study-wide points: No alteration of TCRs above 1 in 1000 frequency was seen with DPC sensitization. Significantly more large CDR3 similarity clusters were formed by expanded TCRs than by controls.

A single record per CDR3 protein comes from TCRdb applying MiXCR to the RACE reads. The sample consists of roughly 380,000 distinct CDR3 sequences, roughly 4.6% of them appearing once. Sample time point: pre-sensitization, week 0. Treatment defined: therapeutic diphenylcyclopropenone sensitization with weekly scalp DPC. This CDR3 has 16 amino acids. Germline CDR1 reads SGHVS; CDR2 reads FNYEAQ. V gave up 2 bases and J gave up 0 bases, with 13 bases separating them. Ten or more counts support this clonotype. Its antigen is not identified. The sequence was obtained from a woman between 50 and 59 years old with alopecia areata. Some clones in this sample may be carry-over from other donors' samples. The chain couples TRBV7-6 to TRBJ1-1; D gene uncertain. Source: whole blood, taken in connection with sensitization to the hapten diphenylcyclopropenone (DPC). The chain's CDR3 is CASSLNRLGMNTEAFF. The CDR3 DNA is TGTGCCAGCAGCTTAAATAGGTTGGGGATGAACACTGAAGCTTTCTTT.